These 19 T cell receptor beta chains originate from one sample sequenced in a study of T cells in Graves' hyperthyroidism and ophthalmopathy. RNA transcripts yielded amplified TCR beta CDR3 regions. First-round RT-PCR targeting the TCR CDR3 was performed with the HTBI primer set. MiXCR, applied by TCRdb to the multiplex PCR reads, yields one record per CDR3 protein. Here the sample spans hundreds of thousands of distinct CDR3 sequences, 14% to 15% being singletons. Sequencing input: blood. The source of these receptors is a middle-aged woman with Graves' ophthalmopathy.

This clonotype was observed once. This chain links TRBV27 with TRBJ2-7; TRBD1 matches 8 bases. Germline CDR1 and CDR2: MNHEY and SMNVEV (reference sequence). The CDR3 sequence is 15 residues long. Germline trimming cut 7 bases from V and 6 bases from J; bases unmatched to any gene: 14. Here the CDR3 DNA reads TGTGCCAGCACCGTGAGGGCAGGGGGCCTCAGCGAGCAGTACTTC. The encoded protein is CASTVRAGGLSEQYF.

This clonotype was counted many times. The rearrangement joins TRBV19 to TRBJ1-5; a possible D gene is TRBD1 (5 bases). V lost 4 bases and J 6 bases, leaving 16 bases between the germline ends. Germline lookup yields CDR1 LNHDA and CDR2 SQIVND (reference sequence). The CDR3 extends over 15 amino acids. The CDR3 bases are TGTGCCAGTAGTACCTCCGGGACGGCGGGTCAGCCCCAGCATTTT. Its translation: CASSTSGTAGQPQHF.

This chain links TRBV30 with TRBJ2-7; TRBD1 might be the D (5 bases). Trimming shortened V by 2 bases and J by 2 bases, and 10 bases separated the two germline ends. The CDR3 is 13 residues long. Germline V gene sequence: CDR1 GTSNPN, CDR2 SVGIG (reference sequence). In DNA form, the CDR3 reads TGTGCCTGGAGTAAGGGGCTACCCTACGAGCAGTACTTC. Protein: CAWSKGLPYEQYF.

In the case of this clonotype: A much more abundant neighbour one base away suggests this may be a read error. The V gene is TRBV28, the J gene TRBJ2-4; D may be TRBD2 (6 bases). Germline V gene lookup returns CDR1 MDHEN and CDR2 SYDVKM. V dropped 2 bases and J dropped 6 bases, with 20 bases sitting between them. CDR3 length equals 17 residues. CDR3 DNA: TGTGCCAGCAGTTTAGGGCTAGCGAGAGTGAAGGTAAACATTCAGTACTTC. It is translated as CASSLGLARVKVNIQYF.

This clonotype was recorded at least ten times. This chain links TRBV6-5 with TRBJ1-1; TRBD1 agrees at 8 bases. The CDR3 contains 15 residues. V gave up 4 bases and J gave up 1 base; unmatched junction bases: 5. The germline V gene has CDR1 MNHEY and CDR2 SVGAGI. CDR3 protein: CASSLNGQGNTEAFF. The CDR3 nucleotides are TGTGCCAGCAGTTTAAATGGACAGGGGAACACTGAAGCTTTCTTT.

This clonotype was picked up many times. V usage is TRBV10-3 and J usage is TRBJ1-2; 9 bases map to TRBD1. V lost 10 bases to trimming and J lost 2 bases; unmatched junction nucleotides: 8. CDR3 length equals 14 residues. CDR1 is ENHRY and CDR2 is SYGVKD in the germline V gene. This CDR3 is CATRPGTGNYGYTF. The CDR3 DNA is TGTGCCACCCGTCCCGGGACAGGGAACTATGGCTACACCTTC.

This clonotype has a count of ten or more. This chain connects TRBV28 to TRBJ1-1; D is unresolved. This CDR3 has 12 amino acids. Trimming pared 4 bases from V and 10 bases from J, leaving 13 bases between. CDR1 and CDR2 from the germline V gene are MDHEN and SYDVKM. The CDR3 loop reads CASSSSQVAAFF. The CDR3 region has the DNA TGTGCCAGCAGTTCCTCCCAGGTCGCAGCTTTCTTT.

This clonotype was seen many times. Here the CDR3 reads CAWSGGTYEQYF. The CDR3 bases are TGTGCCTGGAGCGGAGGGACCTACGAGCAGTACTTC. The V gene is TRBV30, the J gene TRBJ2-7; the D gene is possibly TRBD2 (6 bases). The length of the CDR3 is 12 residues. Trimming cost V 3 bases and J 2 bases, with 8 bases left between them. CDR1 is GTSNPN and CDR2 is SVGIG in the germline V gene (reference sequence).

This clonotype was counted ten times or more. This chain joins TRBV19 and TRBJ1-5; weak D call: TRBD1 (6 bases). The CDR3 consists of 17 residues. Trimming shortened V by 2 bases and J by 1 base, and 15 bases separated the two germline ends. Germline CDR1 LNHDA, CDR2 SQIVND (reference sequence). The CDR3 here is CASSIWGRQGSNQPQHF. As DNA, the CDR3 is TGTGCCAGTAGTATATGGGGGAGGCAGGGGAGCAATCAGCCCCAGCATTTT.

The CDR3 spells CASSLTTTLGEQYF. The CDR3 DNA reads as TGTGCCAGCAGCCTGACGACTACACTCGGGGAGCAGTACTTC. This chain connects TRBV3-1 to TRBJ2-7; possibly TRBD2 for D (5 bases). Trimming removed 4 bases at V and 7 bases at J, with 17 bases between. The CDR3 sequence is 14 residues long. Germline CDR1 reads LGHDT; CDR2 reads YNNKEL (reference sequence).

This clonotype was detected only a few times. The chain employs TRBV20-1 and TRBJ2-3; possible D gene TRBD2, 5 bases. CDR1 and CDR2 (germline): DFQATT, SNEGSKA (reference sequence). CDR3 length equals 12 residues. The germline V and J ends were trimmed by 0 bases and 10 bases, with 11 bases remaining between them. Here the CDR3 reads CSARDHTSAQYF. Written as DNA, the CDR3 is TGCAGTGCTAGAGACCATACTAGTGCGCAGTATTTT.

This clonotype was seen at least ten times. The rearrangement joins TRBV20-1 to TRBJ2-4; the D is unclear. Germline V gives CDR1 DFQATT, CDR2 SNEGSKA (reference sequence). V lost 4 bases, J lost 9 bases, and 13 bases lay in between. The CDR3 covers 12 residues. CDR3 in DNA: TGCAGTGCTAAAGAGTCCGGTGGCATTCAGTACTTC. It is translated as CSAKESGGIQYF.

This clonotype was counted at least ten times. This chain connects TRBV5-1 to TRBJ1-1; TRBD1 might be the D (5 bases). The CDR3 sequence is 16 residues long. The germline V gene has CDR1 SGHRS and CDR2 YFSETQ. Trimming shortened V by 2 bases and J by 5 bases, and 19 bases separated the two germline ends. CDR3 bases: TGCGCCAGCAGCTTTACGTTCATAGGGGCTGAGACTGAAGCTTTCTTT. Translating gives CASSFTFIGAETEAFF.

This clonotype has a count of ten or more. The chain joins TRBV2 to TRBJ2-6, with D possibly matching TRBD2 (7 bases). The CDR3 consists of 16 residues. Germline V CDR1 and CDR2: SNHLY, FYNNEI. Trimming took off 6 bases at V and 4 bases at J, with 16 bases between the two ends. Here the CDR3 DNA reads TGTGCCAGCAGAGAAAGGGGGGGTCCCGGGGCCAACGTCCTGACTTTC. It translates to CASRERGGPGANVLTF.

The table lists this clonotype with a count of one. The chain employs TRBV19 and TRBJ1-2; perhaps TRBD1 as D (5 bases). The CDR3 has 11 residues. V gave up 4 bases and J gave up 14 bases, with 14 bases separating them. Germline V gene lookup returns CDR1 LNHDA and CDR2 SQIVND (reference sequence). The chain's CDR3 is CASSSTGVDTF. As DNA, the CDR3 is TGTGCCAGTAGTAGTACAGGTGTGGATACCTTC.

This clonotype was detected many times. This chain connects TRBV19 to TRBJ1-2, with D possibly matching TRBD1 (5 bases). Germline CDR1 reads LNHDA; CDR2 reads SQIVND (reference sequence). The CDR3 runs 13 residues. The V end lost 6 bases, the J end lost 6 bases, and 14 bases lay between the germline ends. The CDR3 nucleotides are TGTGCCAGTAGCGGACAAGTAGACAATGGCTACACCTTC. Translated, it gives CASSGQVDNGYTF.

This clonotype was counted at least ten times. This chain joins TRBV11-1 and TRBJ2-5; 13 bases match TRBD2. The V and J ends lost 5 bases and 5 bases, in that order; junction bases with no gene match: 8. CDR1 is SGHAT and CDR2 is FQDESV in the germline V gene (reference sequence). The CDR3 loop spans 16 amino acids. The CDR3 DNA reads as TGTGCCAGCAGCAAGGCCCCGGGACTAGCGGGGGAGACCCAGTACTTC. This gives the protein CASSKAPGLAGETQYF.

As for this clonotype: The junction does not match germline at one end; this may be a read error. The chain recombines TRBV6-2 or TRBV6-3 with TRBJ1-3; D is unclear. CDR1 and CDR2 (germline): MNHEY, SVGEGT. The CDR3 loop spans 12 amino acids. The CDR3 DNA reads TGTGTCAGCAGTTCCCGAGCGGACACCATATATTTT. It encodes CVSSSRADTIYF.

This clonotype was recorded at least ten times. V is TRBV5-1 and J is TRBJ2-7; D remains unclear. V was clipped by 2 bases and J by 3 bases, with 12 bases between them. This CDR3 spans 14 amino acids. Germline V gives CDR1 SGHRS, CDR2 YFSETQ. CDR3 in DNA: TGCGCCAGCAGCTTCAACAGTGGAGACTACGAGCAGTACTTC. Its translation: CASSFNSGDYEQYF.